Below are 18 T cell receptor beta chains sequenced from a single sample in a study of CD8 T cells in ankylosing spondylitis. TCRdb used MiXCR to reprocess the 5' RACE reads, holding one entry per CDR3 protein. The repertoire holds 670,000 or so distinct CDR3 sequences, around 17% seen once, with under 20% in the top ten. Broader study findings: It appeared that ankylosing spondylitis blood was characterized by a TCR beta motif of seven or eight highly homologous variants.

Which antigens these TCRs recognize remains unknown. Sequenced material: blood, either unsorted or a sorted T cell fraction (not recorded which). The receptors were gathered from a male donor with ankylosing spondylitis.

This chain uses TRBV9 with TRBJ2-1, with D unclear. V was cut by 4 bases and J by 0 bases, with 14 bases left in between. The CDR3 contains 16 residues. CDR1 is SGDLS and CDR2 is YYNGEE in the germline V gene. The DNA of the CDR3 is TGTGCCAGCAGCCCCCGAGGAGAGAGCTCCTACAATGAGCAGTTCTTC. Translated, it gives CASSPRGESSYNEQFF.

V gene TRBV12-3 or TRBV12-4 combines with J gene TRBJ2-7, with 7 bases fitting TRBD2. The trim removed 1 base at V and 1 base at J, leaving 10 bases unmatched. There are 17 residues in the CDR3. The DNA of the CDR3 is TGTGCCAGCAGTTTAGGGTCGGGACTACAAATATCCTACGAGCAGTACTTC. Translated, it gives CASSLGSGLQISYEQYF.

In this sample, this clonotype turned up many times. The chain joins TRBV12-3 or TRBV12-4 to TRBJ2-5; D gene ambiguous. Trimming removed 5 bases from V and 9 bases from J, with 10 bases in between. This CDR3 comprises 11 residues. The CDR3 loop is CASSAFDAQYF. CDR3 DNA: TGTGCCAGCAGTGCCTTCGATGCCCAGTACTTC.

V usage is TRBV5-1 and J usage is TRBJ2-5; D perhaps matches TRBD2 (5 bases). The CDR3 sequence is 15 residues long. V was pared by 0 bases and J by 5 bases, with 14 bases between. In germline, CDR1 is SGHRS, CDR2 YFSETQ. CDR3 nucleotides: TGCGCCAGCAGCTTGGAGGGTAATGGACTGGAGACCCAGTACTTC. Amino acids: CASSLEGNGLETQYF. The variable domain in full, completed from reference TRBV5-1 and TRBJ2-5, reads KAGVTQTPRYLIKTRGQQVTLSCSPISGHRSVSWYQQTPGQGLQFLFEYFSETQRNKGNFPGRFSGRQFSNSRSEMNVSTLELGDSALYLCASSLEGNGLETQYFGPGTRLLVL.

The V and J genes are TRBV5-1 and TRBJ2-3; 13 bases are a match to TRBD2. With V trimmed by 4 bases and J by 4 bases, 9 bases remained unmatched. Germline CDR1 and CDR2: SGHRS and YFSETQ. CDR3 size: 17 residues. CDR3 sequence reads: CASSHGTSGIRADTQYF. The CDR3 DNA sequence: TGCGCCAGCAGCCACGGGACTAGCGGGATTCGTGCAGATACGCAGTATTTT.

V is TRBV6-1 and J is TRBJ1-1, with D uncertain. The germline V and J ends were trimmed by 6 bases and 5 bases, with 16 bases remaining between them. The CDR3 spans 14 residues. Per the germline V gene, CDR1 is MNHNS and CDR2 is SASEGT. The CDR3: CASRRGQLGTEAFF. DNA of the CDR3: TGTGCCAGCAGGAGAGGGCAGCTCGGGACTGAAGCTTTCTTT.

This clonotype was seen a few times. J is TRBJ2-5 and V is TRBV12-3 or TRBV12-4, with 7 nucleotides matching TRBD1. The CDR3 length is 14 residues. Trimming cost V 4 bases and J 5 bases; bases outside gene matches: 7. The CDR3 spells CASSSETGMETQYF. CDR3 in DNA: TGTGCCAGCAGTTCCGAGACAGGGATGGAGACCCAGTACTTC.

This clonotype has only a few counts. This chain links TRBV20-1 with TRBJ2-7, with TRBD2 as a possible D gene (5 bases). This CDR3 has 15 residues. The V end was cut by 2 bases, the J end by 6 bases, with 20 bases between. CDR1 and CDR2 from the germline V gene are DFQATT and SNEGSKA (reference sequence). CDR3 DNA sequence: TGCAGTGCTAGAATAGTAGCGTTACCCTCGCTCGAGCAGTACTTC. Amino acid sequence: CSARIVALPSLEQYF.

The chain employs TRBV3-1 and TRBJ1-5; the D is unclear. This CDR3 is built from 14 residues. The germline V gene encodes CDR1 LGHDT and CDR2 YNNKEL (reference sequence). Deletions cut 0 bases from V and 5 bases from J, with 8 bases between. CDR3 region: CASSQDRRDQPQHF. CDR3 nucleotides: TGTGCCAGCAGCCAAGATCGGAGGGATCAGCCCCAGCATTTT.

The CDR3 reads CASSAAGTGGYEQYF. CDR3 DNA sequence: TGCGCCAGCAGCGCCGCCGGGACAGGGGGTTACGAGCAGTACTTC. The V gene is TRBV5-1, the J gene TRBJ2-7; TRBD1 matches at 11 bases. CDR3 length: 15 amino acids. Trimming removed 4 bases from V and 4 bases from J; junction bases left unmatched: 7. Germline V CDR1 and CDR2: SGHRS, YFSETQ.

At least ten counts were recorded for this clonotype. V gene TRBV29-1 combines with J gene TRBJ2-1; D is ambiguous. Trimming pared 7 bases from V and 9 bases from J, leaving 13 bases between. Germline lookup yields CDR1 SQVTM and CDR2 ANQGSEA. CDR3 length: 11 amino acids. DNA for the CDR3: TGCAGCGCACAAAACTCGGGTGAGCAGTTCTTC. Its translation is CSAQNSGEQFF.

The rearrangement links TRBV6-5 to TRBJ2-3; D perhaps matches TRBD2 (6 bases). Germline CDR1 reads MNHEY; CDR2 reads SVGAGI. The CDR3 covers 17 residues. V gave up 0 bases and J gave up 1 base, with 14 bases separating them. In DNA, the CDR3 is TGTGCCAGCAGTTACTCGCGGCCCCCGGGGGGCACAGATACGCAGTATTTT. Translating it yields CASSYSRPPGGTDTQYF.

This chain uses TRBV6-1 with TRBJ2-1, with 9 bases that match TRBD2. The junction had 14 bases not matched to a gene; V was cut back by 6 bases and J by 11 bases. Looked up from germline, CDR1 is MNHNS and CDR2 is SASEGT. The CDR3 loop spans 15 amino acids. The CDR3, as DNA: TGTGCCAGCAGCCCCACTAGCGGGCGCAGGGAGAAGCAGTTCTTC. Its translation is CASSPTSGRREKQFF.

This clonotype came up many times. For the CDR3, the DNA is TGCGCCAGCAGTCCACGGGGCAAAGGGAATGAGCAGTTCTTC. It is translated as CASSPRGKGNEQFF. The chain couples TRBV10-1 to TRBJ2-1; possibly TRBD1 or TRBD2 for D (5 bases each). The germline V and J ends were trimmed by 5 bases and 7 bases, with 15 bases remaining between them. Germline V gene sequence: CDR1 WNHNN, CDR2 SYGVQD (reference sequence). This CDR3 comprises 14 residues.

The chain is built from TRBV3-1 and TRBJ2-7; maybe TRBD2 (6 bases). The CDR3 covers 15 residues. Trimming left V 6 bases short and J 2 bases short, with 17 bases between. From germline, CDR1 is LGHDT and CDR2 YNNKEL (reference sequence). The CDR3 sequence: CASRPTLAPPYEQYF. The CDR3 nucleotides are TGTGCCAGCAGGCCAACGCTAGCGCCTCCCTACGAGCAGTACTTC.

This clonotype appeared a few times. V gene TRBV20-1 combines with J gene TRBJ2-7; D is possibly TRBD1 (6 bases). Per the germline V gene, CDR1 is DFQATT and CDR2 is SNEGSKA (reference sequence). This CDR3 comprises 14 residues. Trimming took 5 bases from V and 0 from J, leaving 14 bases between them. CDR3 sequence (DNA): TGCAGTGCTGCCGGACAGACATCCTCCTACGAGCAGTACTTC. This gives the protein CSAAGQTSSYEQYF.

This clonotype has at least ten counts. V usage is TRBV12-3 or TRBV12-4 and J usage is TRBJ1-5, with a possible D match to TRBD1 (5 bases). Trimming stripped 1 base from V and 7 bases from J, with 14 bases between. There are 15 residues in the CDR3. CDR3 bases: TGTGCCAGCAGTTTAGGGGTAGCAGGGAACCAGCCCCAGCATTTT. Protein sequence: CASSLGVAGNQPQHF.

This clonotype came up many times. The chain has TRBV11-2 and TRBJ2-3; possible D gene TRBD2, 5 bases. The CDR3 length is 14 residues. Germline V gene sequence: CDR1 SGHAT, CDR2 FQNNGV. Trimming pared 2 bases from V and 3 bases from J, leaving 9 bases between. CDR3 in amino acids: CASSLSQRTDTQYF. The CDR3 DNA sequence: TGTGCCAGCAGCTTATCGCAGCGGACAGATACGCAGTATTTT.